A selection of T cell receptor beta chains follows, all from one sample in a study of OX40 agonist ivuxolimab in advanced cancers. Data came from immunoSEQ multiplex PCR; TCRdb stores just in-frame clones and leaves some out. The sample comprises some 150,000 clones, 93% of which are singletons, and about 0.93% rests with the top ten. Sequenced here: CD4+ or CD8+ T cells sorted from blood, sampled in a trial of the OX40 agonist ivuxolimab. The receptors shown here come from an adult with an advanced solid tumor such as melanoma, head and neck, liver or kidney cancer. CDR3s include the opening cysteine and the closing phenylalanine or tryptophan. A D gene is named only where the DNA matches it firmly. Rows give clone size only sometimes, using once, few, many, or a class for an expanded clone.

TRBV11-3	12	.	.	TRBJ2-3	TGTGCCAGCAGCCGACGGGGTAATACGCAGTATTTT	CASSRRGNTQYF
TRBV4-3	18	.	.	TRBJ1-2	TGCGCCAGCAGCCAAGATCTTATGATTCCCTCCTTTAACTATGGCTACACCTTC	CASSQDLMIPSFNYGYTF
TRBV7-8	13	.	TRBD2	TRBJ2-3	TGTGCCAGCGGCCTAGCGGGGTCGGATACGCAGTATTTT	CASGLAGSDTQYF
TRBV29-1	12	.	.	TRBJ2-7	TGCAGCGTTGAAGGGAGCTCCTACGAGCAGTACTTC	CSVEGSSYEQYF
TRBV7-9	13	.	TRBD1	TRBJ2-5	TGTGCCAGCAGCCAAGATACGGACAGGGCCCAGTACTTC	CASSQDTDRAQYF
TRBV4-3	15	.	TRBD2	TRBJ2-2	TGCGCCAGCGGAGCGGGGGGTCCAAACACCGGGGAGCTGTTTTTT	CASGAGGPNTGELFF
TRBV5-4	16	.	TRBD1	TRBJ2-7	TGTGCCAGCAGCTTGGGGGTGCCGGGACAGGGGTACGAGCAGTACTTC	CASSLGVPGQGYEQYF
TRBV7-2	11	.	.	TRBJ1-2	TGTGCCAGCAGCCCTCAGGTTGGCTACACCTTC	CASSPQVGYTF
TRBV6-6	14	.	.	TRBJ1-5	TGTGCCAGCAGAGGCGCGGGGTACAATCAGCCCCAGCATTTT	CASRGAGYNQPQHF
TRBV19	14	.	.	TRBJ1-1	TGTGCCAGTAGTATAGTTCAGGGTTGGACTGAAGCTTTCTTT	CASSIVQGWTEAFF
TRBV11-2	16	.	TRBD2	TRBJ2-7	TGTGCCAGCAGCAAACCATTAGCGGGAGACACCAACGAGCAGTACTTC	CASSKPLAGDTNEQYF
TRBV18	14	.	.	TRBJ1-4	TGTGCCAGCTCACCACCCGGGGGCCAGGAAAAACTGTTTTTT	CASSPPGGQEKLFF
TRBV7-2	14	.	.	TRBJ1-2	TGTGCCAGCAGCTTAGCCGGCGGGACCTATGGCTACACCTTC	CASSLAGGTYGYTF
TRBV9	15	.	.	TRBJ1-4	TGTGCCAGCAGCGTAGGCCGGGGGGCGGCTGAAAAACTGTTTTTT	CASSVGRGAAEKLFF
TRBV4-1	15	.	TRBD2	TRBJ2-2	TGCGCCAGCAGTCCCGGGACTAGCGACACCGGGGAGCTGTTTTTT	CASSPGTSDTGELFF
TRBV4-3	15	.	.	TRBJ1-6	TGCGCCAGCAGCCAAGGTGGTGCCCAAAAGGGACCCCTCCACTTT	CASSQGGAQKGPLHF
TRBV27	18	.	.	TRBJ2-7	TGTGCCAGCAGTTTGGGCAGGGGAGGCACCGGCACCGTTCACGAGCAGTACTTC	CASSLGRGGTGTVHEQYF
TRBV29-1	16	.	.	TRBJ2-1	TGCAGCGTTGAGTTGTGGGGGGGCGGTGGGTACAATGAGCAGTTCTTC	CSVELWGGGGYNEQFF
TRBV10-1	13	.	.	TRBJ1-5	TGCGCCAGCAGTGGGCAGGGCAATCAGCCCCAGCATTTT	CASSGQGNQPQHF
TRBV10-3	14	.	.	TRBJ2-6	TGTGCCATCAGTGAAGTCTCTGGGGCCAACGTCCTGACTTTC	CAISEVSGANVLTF
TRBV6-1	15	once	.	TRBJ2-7	TGTGCCAGCAGTGGGGTCCCCGCGGGATCCTACGAGCAGTACTTC	CASSGVPAGSYEQYF
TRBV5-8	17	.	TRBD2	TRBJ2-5	TGTGCCAGCAGCTTAGGACTAGCGGGAGGGCGAGGAGAGACCCAGTACTTC	CASSLGLAGGRGETQYF
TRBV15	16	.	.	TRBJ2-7	TGTGCCACCAGCAGAGGCAGGGGGGGGACCTCCTACGAGCAGTACTTC	CATSRGRGGTSYEQYF
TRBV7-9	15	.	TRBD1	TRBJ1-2	TGTGCCAGCAGCCCAGGGGACAGGGGGCTCGGGGGCTACACCTTC	CASSPGDRGLGGYTF